This T cell receptor beta chain was captured in a study of T cells expressing NK-cell markers. Looking at the study overall: According to the study, TCR beta repertoires originated from sorted CD3+CD56+NKG2C+, CD3+CD56+NKG2C- and CD3+CD56-NKG2C+ T cells. Regarding the study as a whole: Dominance of the CD3+CD56-NKG2C+ fraction by these clonotypes also held in a handful of donors. CD8+ T cells in over 5 donors included dominant NKG2C+ clonotypes at 1.0-7.0%.

The CDR3 runs 15 residues. The germline V gene encodes CDR1 MNHEY and CDR2 SVGAGI. As for this clonotype: Its target is unknown.

UMI-tagged 5'RACE template switching yielded the TCR beta cDNA. No DNA is given; TCRdb re-called the 5' RACE reads and lists each CDR3 protein once. Its listing shows 150,000 to 180,000 distinct CDR3 sequences. The TCR was taken from a woman aged 50 to 60 in good health. The specimen sequenced was blood T cells: a sorted CD56 or NKG2C T cell subset, CD4+ or CD8+ T cells, or bulk PBMC T cells (not recorded which). This chain uses TRBV6-5 with TRBJ2-7; TCRdb names TRBD1, which stays unverified in the absence of DNA. The CDR3 reads CASSYGRESSYEQYF.